This T cell receptor (beta chain) was identified during a study of shared clonotypes between healthy human individuals. Notes on this clone: Its antigen is as yet unknown.

The donor cohort consisted entirely of Caucasian adults residing in Nashville, Tennessee. Subsets obtained from CD4+ cells comprised CD45RA+ naive and CD45RA-negative memory cells. Study outcomes and limitations: Clonotype sharing among donors was thought likely to change with sequencing depth.

The ends were cut back, 2 bases at V and 1 base at J, with 10 bases in the middle. The CDR3 totals 15 residues. Looked up from germline, CDR1 is MNHNS and CDR2 is SASEGT. Original methodology: Filtering was not the same, since immunoSEQ gave junction-only sequences without quality scores. Libraries were prepared by immunoSEQ multiplex PCR; TCRdb keeps only in-frame clonotypes and omits some of them. D and trimming come from the DNA, and the V and J calls and clone size come from that table. The repertoire holds about 1 million clones, with approximately 72% as singletons. Material: memory CD4+ T cells sorted from blood. Subset denoted: CD45RA-negative fraction. This chain joins TRBV6-1 and TRBJ2-3; tentative D call: TRBD1 (6 bases). The TCR was taken from a man younger than 35 in good health. This chain's CDR3 is CASSEFTGRTDTQYF. In nucleotides, the CDR3 is TGTGCCAGCAGTGAATTTACAGGGCGCACAGATACGCAGTATTTT.